The clone carrying this TCR beta chain was counted a single time. Libraries were prepared by immunoSEQ multiplex PCR; TCRdb keeps only in-frame clonotypes and omits some of them. Of tens of thousands of clones in the sample, roughly 81% were seen once. The length of the CDR3 is 14 residues. Germline CDR1 is SGHDT and CDR2 is YYEEEE. With 1 base removed from V and 4 bases from J, the gap between germline ends came to 6 bases. The sample originates from a study of OX40 agonist ivuxolimab in advanced cancers. In the study overall: The study treated patients with ivuxolimab, an agonistic anti-OX40 (CD134) antibody.

The sequencing here drew on CD4+ or CD8+ T cells sorted from blood, taken in a trial of the OX40 agonist ivuxolimab. The chain uses TRBV5-6 and TRBJ2-6; D is unclear. This TCR was sampled from an adult with an advanced solid tumor such as melanoma, head and neck, liver or kidney cancer. CDR3 coding DNA: TGTGCCAGCAGCTTGTTGACAGGGGCCAACGTCCTGACTTTC. Protein sequence: CASSLLTGANVLTF.